Below are 13 T cell receptor beta chains sequenced from a single sample in a study of cytomegalovirus exposure and HLA in healthy donors. The study ran its PCR with 60 Vbeta and 13 Jbeta primers. Sequencing was performed with immunoSEQ multiplex PCR; in TCRdb, only in-frame clones are kept and a portion is missing. There are approximately 220,000 clones in the sample; around 80% occur only once, and roughly 0.75% lies in the top ten. Sequencing input: PBMCs. Every receptor here comes from a boy aged 2 to 10 in good health and CMV-seronegative.

As concerns this clone: The same CDR3 also results from other DNA sequences found in this sample. The chain is built from TRBV27 and TRBJ1-2; TRBD1 aligns across 9 bases. Germline CDR1 and CDR2: MNHEY and SMNVEV (reference sequence). This CDR3 is 17 amino acids long. J lost 4 bases, V lost 0 bases, and 9 bases had no gene match. As DNA, the CDR3 is TGTGCCAGCAGTTTATCCCCCAATCCGGGACAGGGCTATGGCTACACCTTC. This translates into CASSLSPNPGQGYGYTF.

This clone has just a few counts. This chain links TRBV19 with TRBJ2-7; D possibly corresponds to TRBD1 (7 bases). V was shortened by 3 bases and J by 2 bases, with 14 bases between the two germline ends. The CDR3 has 15 amino acids. Looked up from germline, CDR1 is LNHDA and CDR2 is SQIVND (reference sequence). The CDR3: CASSIETGRTYEQYF. In DNA, the CDR3 is TGTGCCAGTAGTATTGAGACAGGGAGGACCTACGAGCAGTACTTC.

The V call is TRBV6-5, the J call TRBJ2-5, with a tentative D call TRBD1 (5 bases). The CDR3 is 13 amino acids. Trimming pared 8 bases from V and 5 bases from J, leaving 15 bases between. The germline V gene encodes CDR1 MNHEY and CDR2 SVGAGI. CDR3 in DNA: TGTGCCAGCGCAAAGGGGTTTGGTGAGACCCAGTACTTC. It is translated as CASAKGFGETQYF.

This chain connects TRBV6-5 to TRBJ2-5, with 9 positions matching TRBD1. The tail of the sequence fits TRBJ2-7 better, so the J call may be wrong. Germline CDR1 reads MNHEY; CDR2 reads SVGAGI. The CDR3 sequence is 14 residues long. CDR3 sequence: CASRGTGITYEQYF. The CDR3 coding sequence is TGTGCCAGCAGAGGGACAGGGATCACCTACGAGCAGTACTTC.

This clone appeared once. The rearrangement links TRBV11-2 to TRBJ2-3; 10 bases match TRBD2. CDR1 and CDR2 (germline): SGHAT, FQNNGV. V lost 5 bases to trimming and J lost 1 base; unmatched junction nucleotides: 3. The CDR3 consists of 15 residues. DNA for the CDR3: TGTGCCAGCAGCCCTGGACTAGCGGGCACAGATACGCAGTATTTT. The encoded protein is CASSPGLAGTDTQYF. Complete variable domain (other parts from reference TRBV11-2 and TRBJ2-3): EAGVAQSPRYKIIEKRQSVAFWCNPISGHATLYWYQQILGQGPKLLIQFQNNGVVDDSQLPKDRFSAERLKGVDSTLKIQPAKLEDSAVYLCASSPGLAGTDTQYFGPGTRLTVL.

The CDR3 DNA sequence: TGTGCCAGTAGCTGGACTAGCGGGGCCTACGAGCAGTACTTC. It encodes CASSWTSGAYEQYF. The chain links TRBV19 to TRBJ2-7, with 12 bases fitting TRBD2. The junction had 2 bases not matched to a gene; V was cut back by 6 bases and J by 2 bases. Per the germline V gene, CDR1 is LNHDA and CDR2 is SQIVND (reference sequence). The CDR3 runs to 14 residues. Together with reference TRBV19 and TRBJ2-7, the CDR3 gives the full variable domain: DGGITQSPKYLFRKEGQNVTLSCEQNLNHDAMYWYRQDPGQGLRLIYYSQIVNDFQKGDIAEGYSVSREKKESFPLTVTSAQKNPTAFYLCASSWTSGAYEQYFGPGTRLTVT.

J is TRBJ2-3 and V is TRBV12-5; TRBD1 matches at 10 bases. The CDR3 has 16 residues. After removal of 4 bases from V and 4 bases from J, the junction contained 8 bases not matched to a gene. Germline V gene data show CDR1 as LGHNT and CDR2 as FRNRAP. The CDR3 protein is CASGWTGQGPPDTQYF. The DNA for the CDR3 is TGTGCTAGTGGTTGGACGGGACAGGGGCCCCCAGATACGCAGTATTTT.

The rearrangement links TRBV19 to TRBJ1-3; D is unresolved. V shed 5 bases and J shed 2 bases, with 7 bases lying between them. CDR3 length equals 13 residues. In germline, CDR1 is LNHDA, CDR2 SQIVND (reference sequence). CDR3 sequence (DNA): TGTGCCAGTAGTCCGGCGGCTGGAAACACCATATATTTT. It specifies CASSPAAGNTIYF. The complete variable domain, with remaining parts taken from reference TRBV19 and TRBJ1-3, reads DGGITQSPKYLFRKEGQNVTLSCEQNLNHDAMYWYRQDPGQGLRLIYYSQIVNDFQKGDIAEGYSVSREKKESFPLTVTSAQKNPTAFYLCASSPAAGNTIYFGEGSWLTVV.

V usage is TRBV6-1 and J usage is TRBJ2-1, with D unresolved. The CDR3 loop spans 12 amino acids. Trimming removed 4 bases from V and 2 bases from J, with 3 bases in between. CDR1 is MNHNS, CDR2 SASEGT, per germline. The DNA of the CDR3 is TGTGCCAGCAGTGGAGCCTACAATGAGCAGTTCTTC. It codes for CASSGAYNEQFF.

CDR3 nucleotides: TGTGCCAGCAGCCAACGGCAGGGGTCGGCCTATGGCTACACCTTC. Translating gives CASSQRQGSAYGYTF. The gene calls are TRBV14 and TRBJ1-2; possible D gene TRBD1, 6 bases. V shed 2 bases and J shed 4 bases, with 14 bases lying between them. CDR3 length equals 15 residues. Germline CDR1 SGHDN, CDR2 FVKESK. Based on the CDR3 plus reference TRBV14 and TRBJ1-2, the full variable domain is EAGVTQFPSHSVIEKGQTVTLRCDPISGHDNLYWYRRVMGKEIKFLLHFVKESKQDESGMPNNRFLAERTGGTYSTLKVQPAELEDSGVYFCASSQRQGSAYGYTFGSGTRLTVV.

The rearrangement links TRBV30 to TRBJ1-4; perhaps TRBD1 as D (6 bases). CDR3 length: 14 amino acids. Trimming removed 0 bases at V and 10 bases at J, with 15 bases between. Germline loops: CDR1 GTSNPN, CDR2 SVGIG (reference sequence). CDR3 protein: CAWSVWTDEGKLFF. The CDR3 DNA reads as TGTGCCTGGAGTGTTTGGACAGATGAGGGAAAACTGTTTTTT.

This clone showed up just a few times. This rearrangement joins TRBV4-1 to TRBJ2-7; possibly TRBD2 for D (5 bases). Germline CDR1 MGHRA, CDR2 YSYEKL. V lost 5 bases and J 0 bases, leaving 14 bases between the germline ends. The CDR3 contains 15 residues. The CDR3: CASSGGLLSSYEQYF. Written as DNA, the CDR3 is TGCGCCAGCAGCGGAGGACTGCTGAGCTCCTACGAGCAGTACTTC.

Regarding this clone: The same CDR3 also results from other DNA sequences found in this sample. The gene calls are TRBV13 and TRBJ1-2, with TRBD1 matching over 8 bases. With V trimmed by 3 bases and J by 6 bases, 9 bases remained unmatched. The CDR3 runs to 15 residues. The germline V gene has CDR1 PRHDT and CDR2 FYEKMQ (reference sequence). The CDR3 reads CASSFGTGGANGYTF. The CDR3 coding sequence is TGTGCCAGCAGCTTTGGGACAGGAGGCGCGAATGGCTACACCTTC. Variable domain in full (rest from reference TRBV13 and TRBJ1-2): AAGVIQSPRHLIKEKRETATLKCYPIPRHDTVYWYQQGPGQDPQFLISFYEKMQSDKGSIPDRFSAQQFSDYHSELNMSSLELGDSALYFCASSFGTGGANGYTFGSGTRLTVV.